This paragraph covers one T cell receptor (beta chain) sequence. The data are from a study of early T cells in non-severe SARS-CoV-2 infection. TCRdb re-called the 5' RACE reads through MiXCR, storing one row per CDR3 protein. The data hold 26,000 or so distinct CDR3 sequences, with about 4.3% observed a single time. The V gene's germline CDR1 is SNHLY and CDR2 FYNNEI. The CDR3 sequence is 12 residues long. The ends lost 7 bases at V and 5 bases at J; junction bases unmatched: 2. The chain couples TRBV2 to TRBJ2-5; 9 nucleotides line up with TRBD2. The sequenced sample was whole blood, obtained at baseline. This receptor was obtained from an adult who was a healthcare worker with PCR-confirmed SARS-CoV-2 infection or an uninfected control (not recorded which). CDR3: CASMLAGETQYF. As DNA, the CDR3 is TGTGCCAGCATGCTAGCGGGGGAGACCCAGTACTTC.